This passage covers 21 T cell receptor beta chains from one sample sequenced in a study of CD8 T cells in ankylosing spondylitis. TCRdb fed the 5' RACE reads into MiXCR, producing one record per CDR3 protein. Of a few hundred thousand distinct CDR3 sequences listed, around 20% are singletons. Sample: blood, either unsorted or a sorted T cell fraction (not recorded which). Every receptor here comes from a male donor with ankylosing spondylitis or in good health (not recorded which).

Written as DNA, the CDR3 is TGTGCCAGCAGTTTTGCTGGCGGGGGTCACAATGAGCAGTTCTTC. Its protein is CASSFAGGGHNEQFF. The chain joins TRBV27 to TRBJ2-1; 7 nucleotides align to TRBD2. The CDR3 consists of 15 residues. The germline V gene has CDR1 MNHEY and CDR2 SMNVEV (reference sequence). After removal of 3 bases from V and 5 bases from J, the junction contained 7 bases not matched to a gene.

The chain joins TRBV21-1 to TRBJ2-3; the table names TRBD2, a call not compared with the DNA. TRBV21-1 constitutes a pseudogene. The CDR3 has 17 residues. The CDR3 loop is CASSKGRRGESTDTQYF. CDR3 DNA: TGTGCCAGCAGCAAAGGTCGGCGGGGTGAAAGCACAGATACGCAGTATTTT.

This clonotype was seen a handful of times. V and J are TRBV29-1 and TRBJ2-3; D call uncertain. Deletions cut 5 bases from V and 6 bases from J, with 12 bases between. This CDR3 spans 12 amino acids. Germline V gives CDR1 SQVTM, CDR2 ANQGSEA. This CDR3 reads CSVRISGDTQYF. CDR3 bases: TGCAGCGTTCGGATATCTGGCGATACGCAGTATTTT.

This rearrangement joins TRBV5-6 to TRBJ2-1; the match to TRBD1 covers 9 bases. V trimming: 0 bases; J trimming: 7 bases; junction bases outside the gene matches: 5. This CDR3 region has 15 residues. Germline assignment: CDR1 SGHDT and CDR2 YYEEEE. CDR3 amino acids: CASSLGDREINEQFF. As DNA, the CDR3 is TGTGCCAGCAGCTTGGGGGACAGGGAAATTAATGAGCAGTTCTTC.

The chain has TRBV20-1 and TRBJ1-1; no clear D gene. This CDR3 is 14 amino acids long. Germline V gene lookup returns CDR1 DFQATT and CDR2 SNEGSKA (reference sequence). The V gene lost 1 base and the J gene lost 3 bases, with 12 bases spanning the gap. In DNA form, the CDR3 reads TGCAGTGCTAGAGGGGTTGCAGCGGACACTGAAGCTTTCTTT. This translates into CSARGVAADTEAFF.

This clonotype occurred a few times. The chain recombines TRBV10-3 with TRBJ2-1; TRBD2 aligns across 13 bases. The CDR3 is 15 residues long. The V gene end was trimmed by 6 bases and the J gene end by 7 bases; junction bases not matched to a gene: 6. The germline V gene encodes CDR1 ENHRY and CDR2 SYGVKD. The CDR3 region is CAIRSTSGGGNEQFF. The DNA of the CDR3 is TGTGCCATCAGAAGCACTAGCGGGGGGGGGAATGAGCAGTTCTTC.

This clonotype was detected a few times. The chain combines TRBV10-3 with TRBJ2-7; 14 bases match TRBD2. The CDR3 contains 13 residues. J was trimmed by 2 bases and V by 10 bases; bases with no gene match: 1. Germline V gene data show CDR1 as ENHRY and CDR2 as SYGVKD. This chain's CDR3 is CATTSGGAYEQYF. The CDR3 bases are TGTGCCACGACTAGCGGGGGGGCCTACGAGCAGTACTTC.

In this sample, this clonotype turned up a few times. The rearrangement uses TRBV5-6 and TRBJ2-1; D is possibly TRBD2 (7 bases). V dropped 4 bases and J dropped 6 bases, with 17 bases sitting between them. Germline-derived CDR1 and CDR2 are SGHDT and YYEEEE. The CDR3 contains 15 residues. CDR3 in DNA: TGTGCCAGCAGCGGAGGGAGGGGGGAGATCAATGAGCAGTTCTTC. Its translation is CASSGGRGEINEQFF.

This chain joins TRBV10-1 and TRBJ2-5, with 7 bases that match TRBD1. In germline, CDR1 is WNHNN, CDR2 SYGVQD (reference sequence). V lost 0 bases to trimming and J lost 3 bases; unmatched junction nucleotides: 4. CDR3 length: 15 residues. CDR3 sequence reads: CASSESRDREETQYF. The CDR3 DNA follows: TGCGCCAGCAGTGAGTCCCGCGACAGGGAAGAGACCCAGTACTTC.

There are a few counts of this clonotype. This chain connects TRBV2 to TRBJ2-7; unclear D gene. This CDR3 comprises 14 residues. V was shortened by 0 bases and J by 1 base, with 7 bases between the two germline ends. Germline V CDR1 and CDR2: SNHLY, FYNNEI. The CDR3: CASSEAGNSYEQYF. The CDR3 coding sequence is TGTGCCAGCAGTGAAGCTGGGAATTCCTACGAGCAGTACTTC. Filled out from reference TRBV2 and TRBJ2-7, the complete variable domain reads EPEVTQTPSHQVTQMGQEVILRCVPISNHLYFYWYRQILGQKVEFLVSFYNNEISEKSEIFDDQFSVERPDGSNFTLKIRSTKLEDSAMYFCASSEAGNSYEQYFGPGTRLTVT.

The V call is TRBV2, the J call TRBJ2-2, with D tentatively TRBD1 (6 bases). Germline CDR1 reads SNHLY; CDR2 reads FYNNEI. The ends were cut back, 6 bases at V and 5 bases at J, with 16 bases in the middle. This CDR3 has 15 amino acids. The CDR3 DNA reads TGTGCCAGCAGCCAACAGGGATCTAGTACCGGGGAGCTGTTTTTT. As protein: CASSQQGSSTGELFF.

The V and J genes are TRBV15 and TRBJ2-5, with unresolved D. Trimming cost V 1 base and J 4 bases, with 22 bases left between them. CDR1 LNHNV and CDR2 YYDKDF come from the germline V gene (reference sequence). This CDR3 region has 18 residues. The CDR3 loop is CATSRVGAGEALPETQYF. The CDR3 DNA reads as TGTGCCACCAGCAGAGTTGGCGCCGGAGAGGCATTGCCAGAGACCCAGTACTTC. Using reference TRBV15 and TRBJ2-5 for the parts outside the CDR3, the full variable domain is DAMVIQNPRYQVTQFGKPVTLSCSQTLNHNVMYWYQQKSSQAPKLLFHYYDKDFNNEADTPDNFQSRRPNTSFCFLDIRSPGLGDTAMYLCATSRVGAGEALPETQYFGPGTRLLVL.

A few counts support this clonotype. The chain has TRBV10-3 and TRBJ2-5, with D possibly matching TRBD1 (5 bases). Per the germline V gene, CDR1 is ENHRY and CDR2 is SYGVKD. CDR3 length: 14 amino acids. V lost 2 bases and J 2 bases, leaving 9 bases between the germline ends. CDR3 in amino acids: CAISEQGEQETQYF. DNA of the CDR3: TGTGCCATCAGTGAGCAGGGTGAACAAGAGACCCAGTACTTC.

This chain uses TRBV12-3 or TRBV12-4 with TRBJ2-1; perhaps TRBD1 as D (6 bases). Trimming left V 6 bases short and J 8 bases short, with 14 bases between. The CDR3 extends over 13 amino acids. The CDR3 region is CASSADRWHEQFF. The CDR3 DNA sequence: TGTGCCAGCAGCGCTGACAGGTGGCATGAGCAGTTCTTC.

This clonotype was detected only a few times. The genes are TRBV6-4 and TRBJ2-3, with D perhaps matching TRBD1 (6 bases). Germline CDR1 and CDR2: MRHNA and SNTAGT. V was cut by 2 bases and J by 2 bases, with 11 bases left in between. There are 15 residues in the CDR3. DNA for the CDR3: TGTGCCAGCAGTGACGGTAGGACAGACACAGATACGCAGTATTTT. Translated, it gives CASSDGRTDTDTQYF.

This clonotype was observed a handful of times. The chain couples TRBV5-5 to TRBJ2-7; 12 nucleotides line up with TRBD2. The CDR3 has 14 residues. Looked up from germline, CDR1 is SGHKS and CDR2 is YYEKEE (reference sequence). J lost 4 bases, V lost 3 bases, and 2 bases had no gene match. The DNA of the CDR3 is TGTGCCAGCAGCTGGACTAGCGGGGTTTACGAGCAGTACTTC. It codes for CASSWTSGVYEQYF.

V gene TRBV12-3 or TRBV12-4 combines with J gene TRBJ2-7; D is ambiguous. V lost 5 bases, J lost 6 bases, and 17 bases lay in between. The CDR3 sequence is 14 residues long. The CDR3 region is CASSAASLMAEQYF. CDR3 nucleotides: TGTGCCAGCAGTGCGGCCAGTCTTATGGCCGAGCAGTACTTC.

The J gene is TRBJ2-3, the V gene TRBV3-1, with D uncertain. The CDR3 contains 15 residues. The V and J ends lost 4 bases and 3 bases respectively, with 14 bases between them. From germline, CDR1 is LGHDT and CDR2 YNNKEL (reference sequence). CDR3 amino acids: CASSRVFLYTDTQYF. In nucleotides, the CDR3 is TGTGCCAGCAGCCGCGTTTTTCTGTATACAGATACGCAGTATTTT.

The CDR3 loop reads CSARDKDRLNTEAFF. The CDR3 DNA reads as TGCAGTGCTAGAGACAAAGACAGGCTGAACACTGAAGCTTTCTTT. The V gene is TRBV20-1, the J gene TRBJ1-1; D possibly corresponds to TRBD1 (6 bases). The CDR3 has 15 residues. Germline lookup yields CDR1 DFQATT and CDR2 SNEGSKA (reference sequence). Trimming removed 0 bases from V and 0 bases from J, with 11 bases in between.

V and J are TRBV10-3 and TRBJ1-5; D gene ambiguous. Per the germline V gene, CDR1 is ENHRY and CDR2 is SYGVKD. The CDR3 is 15 amino acids. V was shortened by 0 bases and J by 0 bases, with 6 bases between the two germline ends. CDR3 amino acids: CAISESEVSNQPQHF. The DNA of the CDR3 is TGTGCCATCAGTGAGTCTGAGGTTAGCAATCAGCCCCAGCATTTT.

This clonotype was seen only a few times. V gene TRBV4-1 combines with J gene TRBJ2-2; D may match TRBD1 or TRBD2 (5 bases each). Germline CDR1 MGHRA, CDR2 YSYEKL. V was shortened by 4 bases and J by 6 bases, with 18 bases between the two germline ends. The CDR3 runs to 16 residues. The CDR3 DNA reads as TGCGCCAGCAGCCCCGGGACCACAATTAGGGCCGGGGAGCTGTTTTTT. The encoded protein is CASSPGTTIRAGELFF.